This T cell receptor (beta chain) was profiled in a study of identical twins listed by TCRdb under 2016. The study in broad terms: TCR alpha and beta repertoires from monozygotic twins, unrelated adults of various ages and cord blood were deep-sequenced to test whether fetal clonotypes persist. To rule out contamination, the twin experiments were replicated at different times with different library preparation protocols. General findings and caveats noted by the study authors: In monozygotic twins, recombination models systematically underestimated out-of-frame TCR alpha sharing, but the models matched the sharing seen between unrelated individuals. Compared with coincidental sharing between unrelated individuals, out-of-frame TCR alpha sequences shared between twins had an excess of sequences with low generation probability. Because the same donors could not be followed over many years, conclusions were based on cross-sectional statistical analysis. Invariant T cells such as MAIT and iNKT could partly confound zero-insertion analyses, though diverse VJ usage argued against this for most clonotypes. In beta out-of-frame sequences, excess twin sharing was weaker, because having fewer shared sequences lowered the signal-to-noise ratio. Fewer insertions were carried by abundant cord blood beta clonotypes; a weaker similar trend was observed in young adult naive repertoires, while no such trend was observed in memory repertoires.

CDR1 MRHNA and CDR2 SNTAGT are derived from the germline V gene. From cysteine to phenylalanine, the CDR3 is 18 amino acids long. The DNA shown is the 54-base CDR3, in frame from base 1. All donors were healthy Caucasians. Three pairs of female monozygotic twins, all aged roughly 18 to 30 years, made up the twin cohort. Positive isolation kits from Invitrogen were used to isolate the CD4+ and CD8+ T cell populations. Library generation was performed with 5' RACE. Sequencer: Illumina HiSeq 2000. A universal primer binding site was introduced by template switching, and a unique molecular identifier was present in the final cDNA, enabling accurate counting of TCR cDNA molecules. Specific primers in the conserved constant-segment region were used to synthesize first-strand cDNA for the TCR alpha and beta chains. To control for contamination, every cDNA library was double barcoded, receiving both a SMART-Mk sample barcode and Illumina barcodes. TruSeq adapter sequences and Illumina sample barcodes were added in two successive PCR steps. The TCR alpha and beta cDNA libraries were sequenced on the Illumina HiSeq platform using custom primers. The study's processing was this. MiGEC processed the raw reads to extract unique molecular identifiers, while MiXCR was used to determine the CDR3 positions. For each individual, recombination models were inferred using an EM algorithm with the repgenHMM and IGoR tools. The tcR package in R was used for shared clonotype analysis, with sharing normalized by the product of cloneset sizes. Out-of-frame nonproductive sequences were analyzed to study raw recombination free of thymic and clonal selection effects. TCRdb trimmed public reads at Q25 via fastp, called clones via MiXCR and kept in-frame beta chains. CDR3 protein duplicates are merged, each entry listing the most common genes and DNA. For this entry, the V and J calls and clone size follow TCRdb and not the study's own pipeline. The sample profile shows 500,000 or so distinct CDR3 sequences; 22% of them were found once. The ten top clones hold 0.91% of the sample.

Comment on this clonotype: The antigen it recognizes is unknown. Base-call qualities are not available, and no considerably larger clone is one nucleotide away.

These records were also assigned to another study, of T cells expressing NK-cell markers. In that second paper, the authors write: Three sorted T-cell subsets (CD3+CD56+NKG2C+, CD3+CD56+NKG2C- and CD3+CD56-NKG2C+) from seven to nine donors had their TCR beta-chain repertoires profiled. Of the eight sequenced donors, seven were found to be HCMV-seropositive and one was found to be HCMV-seronegative. In several experiments an anti-gammadeltaTCR antibody was added to restrict sorting to alphabetaTCR-expressing T cells. In six donors, the dominant CD3+CD56+NKG2C+ clonotypes ranked among the top 10 CD8+ clonotypes, making up roughly 1.0-8% of CD8+ T cells. Those dominant clonotypes were again the most abundant among CD3+CD56-NKG2C+ cells in a handful of donors, at roughly 28.3-60.1%. It remained unclear whether the expanded NKG2C-expressing T cell clones were specific for HCMV antigens. The study sequenced eight donors, all healthy volunteers chosen at random: three men and five women. HCMV serostatus was determined by detecting HCMV-specific IgG in serum with a commercial ELISA kit. Reads were demultiplexed and grouped by UMI with MIGEC, and clonotypes were assembled and quantified with MiTCR. To exclude erroneous sequences, any TCR cDNA sequence not supported by at least two reads was discarded. The tcR package was used for downstream repertoire analysis, with clonotypes matched between fractions based on CDR3 nucleotide sequence plus V segment. VDJmatch was used to annotate antigen specificity against VDJdb, with one amino acid substitution allowed in CDR3.

The sample was CD4+ T cells sorted from blood. This receptor was taken from a woman aged 18-29 years in good health. The rearranged segments are TRBV6-4 and TRBJ1-5; TRBD1 lines up with 7 middle nucleotides. CDR3 reads: CTISFSGRGLYSNQPQHF. Read as DNA, the sequence is TGTACCATCAGTTTTTCCGGCAGGGGGTTATATAGCAATCAGCCCCAGCATTTT.